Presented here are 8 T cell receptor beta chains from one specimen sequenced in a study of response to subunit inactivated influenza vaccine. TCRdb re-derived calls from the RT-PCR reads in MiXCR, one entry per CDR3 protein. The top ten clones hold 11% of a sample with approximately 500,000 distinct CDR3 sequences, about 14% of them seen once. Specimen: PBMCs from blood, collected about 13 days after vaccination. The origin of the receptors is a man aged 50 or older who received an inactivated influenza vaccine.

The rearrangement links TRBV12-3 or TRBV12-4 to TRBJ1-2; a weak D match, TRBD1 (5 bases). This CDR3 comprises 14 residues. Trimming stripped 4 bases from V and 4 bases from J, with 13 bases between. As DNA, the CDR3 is TGTGCCAGCAGTTCCGGGACGCTGCTCTATGGCTACACCTTC. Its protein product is CASSSGTLLYGYTF.

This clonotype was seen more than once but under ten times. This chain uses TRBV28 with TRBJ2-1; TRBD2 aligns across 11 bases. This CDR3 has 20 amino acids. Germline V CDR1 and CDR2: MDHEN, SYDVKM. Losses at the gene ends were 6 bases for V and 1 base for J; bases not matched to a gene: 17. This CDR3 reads CASRAPGLAAPGISYNEQFF. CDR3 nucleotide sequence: TGTGCCAGCAGGGCCCCGGGACTAGCGGCCCCGGGGATATCCTACAATGAGCAGTTCTTC. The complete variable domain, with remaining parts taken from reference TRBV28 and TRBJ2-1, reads DVKVTQSSRYLVKRTGEKVFLECVQDMDHENMFWYRQDPGLGLRLIYFSYDVKMKEKGDIPEGYSVSREKKERFSLILESASTNQTSMYLCASRAPGLAAPGISYNEQFFGPGTRLTVL.

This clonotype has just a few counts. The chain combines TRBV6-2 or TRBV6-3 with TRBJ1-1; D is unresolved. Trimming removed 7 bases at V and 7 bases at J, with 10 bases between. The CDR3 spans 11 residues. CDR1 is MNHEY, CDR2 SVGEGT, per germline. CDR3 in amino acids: CASNTYHEAFF. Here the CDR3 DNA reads TGTGCCAGCAATACCTATCATGAAGCTTTCTTT.

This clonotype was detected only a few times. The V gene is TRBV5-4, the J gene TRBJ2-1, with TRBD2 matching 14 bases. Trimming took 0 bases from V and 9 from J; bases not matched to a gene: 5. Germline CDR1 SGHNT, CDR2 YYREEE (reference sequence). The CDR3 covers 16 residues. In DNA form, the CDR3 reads TGTGCCAGCAGCTTGGGACTAGCGGGAGGGCCAAGTGAGCAGTTCTTC. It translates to CASSLGLAGGPSEQFF. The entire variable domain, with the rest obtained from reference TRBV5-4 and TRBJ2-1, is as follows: ETGVTQSPTHLIKTRGQQVTLRCSSQSGHNTVSWYQQALGQGPQFIFQYYREEENGRGNFPPRFSGLQFPNYSSELNVNALELDDSALYLCASSLGLAGGPSEQFFGPGTRLTVL.

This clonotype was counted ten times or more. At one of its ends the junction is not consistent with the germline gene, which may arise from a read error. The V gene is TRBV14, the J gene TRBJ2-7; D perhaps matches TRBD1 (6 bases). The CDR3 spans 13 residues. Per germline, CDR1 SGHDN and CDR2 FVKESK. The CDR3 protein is CASSQALITGRMF. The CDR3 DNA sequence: TGTGCCAGCAGCCAAGCATTGATAACAGGGAGAATGTTC.

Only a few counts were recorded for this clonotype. CDR3 nucleotides: TGTGCCAGCTCACTCAACCGACAGGAAAACACTGAAGCTTTCTTT. It translates to CASSLNRQENTEAFF. The chain is built from TRBV18 and TRBJ1-1; D possibly corresponds to TRBD1 (6 bases). The CDR3 extends over 15 amino acids. V was clipped by 4 bases and J by 2 bases, with 14 bases between them. Germline V lookup: CDR1 KGHSH, CDR2 LQKENI.

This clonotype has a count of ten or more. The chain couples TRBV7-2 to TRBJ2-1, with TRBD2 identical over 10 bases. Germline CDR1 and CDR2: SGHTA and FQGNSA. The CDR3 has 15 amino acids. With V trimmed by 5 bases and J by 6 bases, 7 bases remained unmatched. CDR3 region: CASSRTSGLVNEQFF. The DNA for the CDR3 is TGTGCCAGCAGCAGGACTAGCGGACTTGTCAATGAGCAGTTCTTC.

CDR3 in DNA: TGTGCCAGCTCACCAAAGGGAGGCGGGACCACTGAAGCTTTCTTT. This translates into CASSPKGGGTTEAFF. The chain recombines TRBV18 with TRBJ1-1; weak D call: TRBD1 (5 bases). The CDR3 loop spans 15 amino acids. Germline V gene sequence: CDR1 KGHSH, CDR2 LQKENI. The germline V and J ends were trimmed by 2 bases and 4 bases, with 14 bases remaining between them.